This TCR beta chain emerged from a study of blood T cell repertoires in COVID-19. The data were produced by immunoSEQ multiplex PCR, yet TCRdb's version contains in-frame clones alone and is incomplete. This sample yields 34,000 or so clones, of which about 87% are seen a single time; 14% to 15% belongs to the top ten. Germline V gives CDR1 LNHDA, CDR2 SQIVND (reference sequence). With V trimmed by 5 bases and J by 5 bases, 8 bases remained unmatched. This CDR3 spans 16 amino acids. The sample was peripheral blood. The source of this sequence is a man in his 60s with active COVID-19. The chain is built from TRBV19 and TRBJ2-5; 13 bases align to TRBD2. The CDR3 nucleotides read TGTGCCAGTAGTTACCGGACTAGCGGGAGTCCTGAGACCCAGTACTTC. It codes for CASSYRTSGSPETQYF.